Below are 20 T cell receptor beta chains sequenced from a single sample in a study of blood T cell repertoires in COVID-19. Measured with immunoSEQ multiplex PCR; TCRdb has only the in-frame clones, and not every one. This sample yields some 270,000 clones, of which about nine tenths are seen a single time; 2% to 2.5% belongs to the top ten. The sample was peripheral blood. The receptors originated from a man between 45 and 60 years old with acute or convalescent COVID-19.

The chain couples TRBV19 to TRBJ1-5; 7 bases agree with TRBD1. V shed 8 bases and J 2 bases; nucleotides not matched to a gene: 6. The CDR3 is 14 amino acids. Per germline, CDR1 LNHDA and CDR2 SQIVND (reference sequence). CDR3: CASGTQGGNQPQHF. In DNA, the CDR3 is TGTGCCAGTGGAACCCAGGGGGGCAATCAGCCCCAGCATTTT.

V is TRBV7-9 and J is TRBJ2-7; a possible D gene is TRBD1 (6 bases). Germline lookup yields CDR1 SEHNR and CDR2 FQNEAQ (reference sequence). V was trimmed by 1 base and J by 3 bases, leaving 10 bases between them. The CDR3 covers 14 residues. The CDR3 loop reads CASSLDREDYEQYF. The CDR3 bases are TGTGCCAGCAGCTTAGACAGGGAAGACTACGAGCAGTACTTC.

Concerning this clone: Other DNA variants within this sample encode the same CDR3. V usage is TRBV7-3 and J usage is TRBJ1-1; 7 bases are shared with TRBD1. The CDR3 is 13 amino acids. J lost 3 bases, V lost 4 bases, and 2 bases had no gene match. Germline CDR1 SGHTA, CDR2 FQGTGA. CDR3 in amino acids: CASSSDRDTEAFF. CDR3 bases: TGTGCCAGCAGCTCCGACAGGGACACTGAAGCTTTCTTT.

The chain recombines TRBV7-2 with TRBJ2-2, with D possibly TRBD2 on 6 matching bases. The germline V gene encodes CDR1 SGHTA and CDR2 FQGNSA. Trimming pared 5 bases from V and 5 bases from J, leaving 12 bases between. The CDR3 extends over 14 amino acids. Here the CDR3 reads CASSKGLRTGELFF. CDR3 in DNA: TGTGCCAGCAGCAAAGGACTACGTACCGGGGAGCTGTTTTTT.

This rearrangement joins TRBV7-3 to TRBJ2-2, with D maybe TRBD1 (5 bases). The CDR3 is made up of 12 amino acids. V lost 4 bases and J lost 9, with 9 bases in between. Germline values: CDR1 SGHTA, CDR2 FQGTGA. The CDR3 protein is CASSSGQRELFF. The CDR3, as DNA: TGTGCCAGCAGCTCCGGACAAAGGGAGCTGTTTTTT.

The chain employs TRBV19 and TRBJ1-5; possible D gene TRBD1, 5 bases. The V gene's germline CDR1 is LNHDA and CDR2 SQIVND (reference sequence). This CDR3 comprises 15 residues. Trimming took 7 bases from V and 0 from J, leaving 13 bases between them. The DNA for the CDR3 is TGTGCCAGTACGCAGTTCGGGGGTAGCAATCAGCCCCAGCATTTT. This gives the protein CASTQFGGSNQPQHF.

This rearrangement joins TRBV11-1 to TRBJ2-1; TRBD2 is a possible D gene (5 bases). V dropped 7 bases and J dropped 2 bases, with 15 bases sitting between them. The germline V gene has CDR1 SGHAT and CDR2 FQDESV (reference sequence). The CDR3 contains 15 residues. The CDR3 nucleotides read TGTGCCAGCAACCCCGGTGCCGGGACCTACAATGAGCAGTTCTTC. Translated: CASNPGAGTYNEQFF.

The rearrangement uses TRBV3-1 (or the pseudogene TRBV3-2) and TRBJ1-6; D call uncertain. Germline CDR1 LGHDT, CDR2 YNNKEL (reference sequence). The CDR3 has 14 amino acids. Trimming left V 0 bases short and J 8 bases short, with 8 bases between. The CDR3 DNA reads as TGTGCCAGCAGCCAAGATTTGGCGGATTCACCCCTCCACTTT. It translates to CASSQDLADSPLHF.

This clone has just one count. This chain joins TRBV3-1 (or the pseudogene TRBV3-2) and TRBJ1-1, with D perhaps matching TRBD1 (6 bases). CDR1 and CDR2 (germline): LGHDT, YNNKEL (reference sequence). This CDR3 is built from 14 residues. The germline V and J ends were trimmed by 6 bases and 1 base, with 12 bases remaining between them. CDR3 DNA: TGTGCCAGCAGGCCCGGGACACGGAACACTGAAGCTTTCTTT. Translating it yields CASRPGTRNTEAFF.

The V and J genes are TRBV19 and TRBJ1-6, with 8 nucleotides matching TRBD1. Germline CDR1 reads LNHDA; CDR2 reads SQIVND (reference sequence). The V segment lost 6 bases and the J segment 7 bases; nucleotides outside the gene matches: 5. CDR3 length: 14 amino acids. DNA for the CDR3: TGTGCCAGTAGGGAGGACAGGGAAAATTCACCCCTCCACTTT. Translation gives CASREDRENSPLHF. The complete variable domain, with remaining parts taken from reference TRBV19 and TRBJ1-6, reads DGGITQSPKYLFRKEGQNVTLSCEQNLNHDAMYWYRQDPGQGLRLIYYSQIVNDFQKGDIAEGYSVSREKKESFPLTVTSAQKNPTAFYLCASREDRENSPLHFGNGTRLTVT.

This chain links TRBV5-1 with TRBJ1-1; 7 bases match TRBD1. The V segment lost 4 bases and the J segment 1 base; nucleotides outside the gene matches: 4. The germline V gene encodes CDR1 SGHRS and CDR2 YFSETQ. CDR3 size: 14 residues. The CDR3 sequence is CASSPGGANTEAFF. The CDR3 DNA follows: TGCGCCAGCAGCCCAGGGGGAGCGAACACTGAAGCTTTCTTT.

In DNA form, the CDR3 reads TGTGCCAGCAGTGAAGCGCAAGAAATAATGGAGGAGGAAGCTTTCTTT. Translating gives CASSEAQEIMEEEAFF. The chain joins TRBV2 to TRBJ1-1; D ambiguous. Trimming pared 0 bases from V and 8 bases from J, leaving 19 bases between. The CDR3 is 16 amino acids. CDR1 SNHLY and CDR2 FYNNEI come from the germline V gene.

This clone has more than one count but fewer than ten. The chain carries TRBV5-1 and TRBJ2-7; D unclear. Germline CDR1 is SGHRS and CDR2 is YFSETQ. The CDR3 has 13 residues. The V and J ends lost 0 bases and 4 bases respectively, with 8 bases between them. The CDR3 loop reads CASSLGKQYEQYF. As DNA, the CDR3 is TGCGCCAGCAGCTTGGGTAAACAATACGAGCAGTACTTC.

The chain uses TRBV30 and TRBJ1-5; maybe TRBD1 (5 bases). This CDR3 region has 15 residues. Trimming took 1 base from V and 7 from J, leaving 17 bases between them. CDR1 is GTSNPN, CDR2 SVGIG, per germline (reference sequence). In nucleotides, the CDR3 is TGTGCCTGGAGTGCTCCCCGGGGGGGGTTACAGCCCCAGCATTTT. Its protein product is CAWSAPRGGLQPQHF.

This chain uses TRBV7-8 with TRBJ2-7, with D maybe TRBD1 (6 bases). The ends were cut back, 3 bases at V and 2 bases at J, with 17 bases in the middle. Germline values: CDR1 SGHVS, CDR2 FQNEAQ. This CDR3 has 16 residues. DNA for the CDR3: TGTGCCAGCAGCTTCCGGACAGCGGACTGGACCTACGAGCAGTACTTC. Its translation: CASSFRTADWTYEQYF.

This clone was detected only once. V is TRBV9 and J is TRBJ1-2, with a weak D call TRBD1 (6 bases). The V and J ends lost 0 bases and 7 bases respectively, with 16 bases between them. This CDR3 comprises 15 residues. Germline-derived CDR1 and CDR2 are SGDLS and YYNGEE. CDR3 sequence (DNA): TGTGCCAGCAGCGTAGAGAGGACAGCTTTGGGTGGCTACACCTTC. Its translation is CASSVERTALGGYTF.

The V call is TRBV18, the J call TRBJ1-6, with D maybe TRBD1 (6 bases). CDR3 length: 14 amino acids. Trimming pared 3 bases from V and 9 bases from J, leaving 12 bases between. The germline V gene has CDR1 KGHSH and CDR2 LQKENI. The CDR3 region has the DNA TGTGCCAGCTCACCCGACAGGTCGAGTTCACCCCTCCACTTT. This translates into CASSPDRSSSPLHF.

The rearrangement uses TRBV4-1 and TRBJ1-2; D uncertain. In germline, CDR1 is MGHRA, CDR2 YSYEKL. This CDR3 contains 12 residues. The V and J ends lost 5 bases and 5 bases respectively, with 9 bases between them. In nucleotides, the CDR3 is TGCGCCAGCAGCGGGTCAGGTTATGGCTACACCTTC. This encodes CASSGSGYGYTF.

The chain uses TRBV5-6 and TRBJ1-2; D is perhaps TRBD1 (6 bases). The CDR3 runs 13 residues. The V end lost 2 bases, the J end lost 4 bases, and 9 bases lay between the germline ends. Germline V lookup: CDR1 SGHDT, CDR2 YYEEEE. CDR3 amino acids: CASSLQGSYGYTF. The CDR3 coding sequence is TGTGCCAGCAGCTTACAGGGATCCTATGGCTACACCTTC.

The chain employs TRBV27 and TRBJ2-5, with D tentatively TRBD2 (5 bases). The ends were cut back, 2 bases at V and 1 base at J, with 14 bases in the middle. CDR3 length equals 16 residues. Looked up from germline, CDR1 is MNHEY and CDR2 is SMNVEV (reference sequence). CDR3: CASSLLGQGSQETQYF. Here the CDR3 DNA reads TGTGCCAGCAGTTTACTAGGTCAAGGGAGCCAAGAGACCCAGTACTTC.